This T cell receptor beta chain was recovered during a study of blood T cells in healthy people across ages. The study's findings and limits: Using unsorted PBMCs precluded a conclusive naive versus antigen-experienced comparison. Long-lived donors had more naive CD4+ cells and higher diversity than aged donors.

A sample-barcoded 5' primer and a J-beta primer mix were used in a second PCR of roughly 6 to 11 cycles. The template-switch adaptor was a 5' adaptor with 12 random nucleotides. It tagged each cDNA molecule. One entry per CDR3 protein results from TCRdb running MiXCR on the 5' RACE reads. The repertoire includes about 1,500,000 distinct CDR3 sequences, about 30% of them detected once, and about 8% sits in the top ten. On this clonotype: What it binds is not known.

The sample consisted of blood. The receptor was isolated from a woman under 40 in good health.

Written as DNA, the CDR3 is TGTGCCAGCAGTAACACAGATACAGGAATCTATGGCTACACCTTC. Encoded protein: CASSNTDTGIYGYTF. This chain uses TRBV6-1 with TRBJ1-2; D perhaps matches TRBD1 (5 bases). The germline gives CDR1 MNHNS, CDR2 SASEGT. The CDR3 is 15 residues long. The germline V and J ends were trimmed by 5 bases and 4 bases, with 17 bases remaining between them.